This T cell receptor beta chain was obtained from a study of beta chain features in type 1 diabetes. Study outcomes and limitations: A moderate, significant TCRB CDR3 shortening appeared in type 1 diabetes across four CD4+ subsets.

Since all of the isolated RNA was reverse transcribed, expressed TCRB transcripts were what got sequenced. Profiled with immunoSEQ multiplex PCR; TCRdb holds only in-frame clones, not every one. The sample consists of a few hundred thousand clones, approximately 15% of them appearing once. In regard to this clone: The antigen is not known.

Germline lookup yields CDR1 MNHEY and CDR2 SMNVEV (reference sequence). Germline trimming cut 0 bases from V and 4 bases from J; bases unmatched to any gene: 1. This CDR3 is 14 amino acids long. This sequence originates from a man aged 25 to 40 with type 1 diabetes. The V call is TRBV27, the J call TRBJ2-3; 7 nucleotides match TRBD1. The specimen was naive CD4+ T cells from blood. The CDR3 DNA is TGTGCCAGCAGTTTATCGACAGGGTCAGATACGCAGTATTTT. The encoded protein is CASSLSTGSDTQYF.